Following are 5 T cell receptor beta chains from one sample sequenced in a study of CD8+ T cells in alopecia areata. Treatment specified: oral pan-JAK inhibitor, 5-10 mg twice daily. After isolation, RNA underwent reverse transcription to generate cDNA as the sequencing template. Profiled with immunoSEQ multiplex PCR; TCRdb holds only in-frame clones, not every one. The data show around 200,000 clones, around 58% seen once. The material was CD8+ T cells sorted from blood, obtained at week 24, from a patient treated with tofacitinib. The receptors stem from a human donor with alopecia areata.

V is TRBV30 and J is TRBJ2-5, with 8 bases that match TRBD2. V was pared by 5 bases and J by 10 bases, with 12 bases of the junction left unmatched. The germline CDR1 and CDR2 sequences are GTSNPN and SVGIG (reference sequence). The CDR3 has 13 amino acids. The CDR3: CAWGSRGGSDQYF. In DNA form, the CDR3 reads TGTGCCTGGGGCTCACGGGGGGGTTCGGACCAGTACTTC.

The genes are TRBV15 and TRBJ1-5; a possible D gene is TRBD1 (5 bases). The CDR3 extends over 15 amino acids. The V end was cut by 0 bases, the J end by 6 bases, with 12 bases between. CDR1 and CDR2 from the germline V gene are LNHNV and YYDKDF (reference sequence). Written as DNA, the CDR3 is TGTGCCACCAGCAGAGATCTAGGGGTCACTCAGCCCCAGCATTTT. Amino acid sequence: CATSRDLGVTQPQHF.

The chain uses TRBV5-6 and TRBJ1-6; perhaps TRBD1 as D (5 bases). CDR3 length: 11 residues. Trimming took 1 base from V and 17 from J, leaving 10 bases between them. Germline lookup yields CDR1 SGHDT and CDR2 YYEEEE. The CDR3 coding sequence is TGTGCCAGCAGCTTGCAGGGTCTTTTCCACTTT. Amino acids: CASSLQGLFHF.

The chain links TRBV27 to TRBJ1-2, with D perhaps TRBD1 (6 bases). The germline V gene encodes CDR1 MNHEY and CDR2 SMNVEV (reference sequence). Trimming shortened V by 10 bases and J by 6 bases, and 24 bases separated the two germline ends. There are 15 residues in the CDR3. CDR3 in DNA: TGTGCCACCAAGCCCTTTCAGGGGCTGAACAATGGCTACACCTTC. It yields the protein CATKPFQGLNNGYTF.

The chain carries TRBV5-6 and TRBJ2-7; the match to TRBD1 covers 10 bases. Germline trimming cut 4 bases from V and 3 bases from J; bases unmatched to any gene: 4. Germline CDR1 SGHDT, CDR2 YYEEEE. The CDR3 is made up of 14 amino acids. CDR3 DNA sequence: TGTGCCAGCAGCCTCCGGGACAGGGGCTACGAGCAGTACTTC. Protein: CASSLRDRGYEQYF.